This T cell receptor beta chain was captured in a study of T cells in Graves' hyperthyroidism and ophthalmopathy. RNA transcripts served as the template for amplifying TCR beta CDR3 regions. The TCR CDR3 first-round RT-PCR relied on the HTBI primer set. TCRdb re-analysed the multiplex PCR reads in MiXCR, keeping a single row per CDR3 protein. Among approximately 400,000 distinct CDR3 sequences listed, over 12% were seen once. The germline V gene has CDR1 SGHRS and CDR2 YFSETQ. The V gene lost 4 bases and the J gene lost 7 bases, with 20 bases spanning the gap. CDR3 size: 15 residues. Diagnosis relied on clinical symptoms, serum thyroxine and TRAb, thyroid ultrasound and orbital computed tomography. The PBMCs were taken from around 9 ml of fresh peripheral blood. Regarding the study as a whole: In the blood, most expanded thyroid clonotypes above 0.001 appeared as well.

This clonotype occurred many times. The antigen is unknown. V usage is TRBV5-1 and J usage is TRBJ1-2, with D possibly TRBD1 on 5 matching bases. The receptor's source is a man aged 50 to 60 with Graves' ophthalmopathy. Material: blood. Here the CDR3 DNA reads TGCGCCAGCAGCGTGGAACGGGGGTCAAGAGGTGGCTACACCTTC. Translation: CASSVERGSRGGYTF. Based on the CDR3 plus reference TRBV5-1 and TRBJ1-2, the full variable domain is KAGVTQTPRYLIKTRGQQVTLSCSPISGHRSVSWYQQTPGQGLQFLFEYFSETQRNKGNFPGRFSGRQFSNSRSEMNVSTLELGDSALYLCASSVERGSRGGYTFGSGTRLTVV.